This TCR beta chain appears in the sequencing data of a study of blood T cell repertoires in COVID-19. Study overall: There were acute and convalescent COVID-19 samples, and they came from the United States, Italy and Spain.

Recruitment covered roughly 22 US areas and drew participants whose ages spanned about 18 to 90 years. Trimming cost V 3 bases and J 1 base; bases outside gene matches: 8. CDR3 length: 17 residues. The germline V gene encodes CDR1 LGHNA and CDR2 YNFKEQ. A single count supports this clone. As handled by the study authors: Amplification of reference gene primers provided the estimated nucleated cell counts. Sequencing was performed with immunoSEQ multiplex PCR; in TCRdb, only in-frame clones are kept and a portion is missing. Clone size and V and J calls were adopted from that table, with D and trimming inferred from the DNA. The profile shows about 160,000 clones, roughly four fifths of them singletons.

The receptor's source is a man aged 45 to 65 who had recovered from COVID-19. The chain uses TRBV4-2 and TRBJ1-2; 10 positions agree with TRBD1. The sequencing input was PBMCs or T cells enriched from blood (not recorded which). The CDR3 DNA sequence: TGTGCCAGCAGCCATTTGGGGGGACAGGGGATTAACTATGGCTACACCTTC. This translates into CASSHLGGQGINYGYTF.